One TCR beta chain is described in this entry. Its target is unknown. The data were taken from a study of T cell repertoires and HLA-DP antigens. About the research overall: Pre-culture CD4+ samples used about 1,200 ng DNA versus roughly 200 ng for CD137+CD4+ sorts. Study-level results: Antigen presentation used HeLa cells, with total CD4+ cells responding.

Pre-culture CD4+ samples were sequenced deeply, targeting some 220,000 T cell genomes. The data were produced by immunoSEQ multiplex PCR, yet TCRdb's version contains in-frame clones alone and is incomplete. The sample holds approximately 110,000 clones, almost 95% seen once. The CDR3 covers 15 residues. Per germline, CDR1 MNHNS and CDR2 SASEGT. V lost 8 bases, J lost 2 bases, and 19 bases lay in between. This receptor was identified in a woman younger than 30 in good health and CMV-seronegative. Material for sequencing was CD4+ T cells from PBMCs. V is TRBV6-1 and J is TRBJ2-7; the D gene is possibly TRBD1 (5 bases). The CDR3 spells CASCLLGHQPYEQYF. DNA of the CDR3: TGTGCCAGCTGCCTTCTAGGACACCAACCCTACGAGCAGTACTTC.